This is a list of T cell receptor beta chains from one sample in a study of Graves' ophthalmopathy and Graves' hyperthyroidism. TCRdb redid the calling of the multiplex PCR reads with MiXCR, one entry per CDR3 protein. The table lists 40,000 to 45,000 distinct CDR3 sequences, roughly half of them singletons, with roughly a sixth in the top ten. The specimen was peripheral blood. The receptors shown here come from an adult man with Graves' ophthalmopathy. Each CDR3 is given with its conserved first and last residue. Each record gives: CDR3 protein, J gene, V gene.

cdr3_aa: CSVGGGSTDTQFF
j_call: TRBJ2-1
v_call: TRBV20-1

cdr3_aa: CASSWGQGRNYGYTF
j_call: TRBJ1-2
v_call: TRBV7-2

cdr3_aa: CASSPSRAYEQYF
j_call: TRBJ2-7
v_call: TRBV25-1

cdr3_aa: CATSRDIPQGVKETQYF
j_call: TRBJ2-5
v_call: TRBV15

cdr3_aa: CASSLAGGNTEALF
j_call: TRBJ1-1
v_call: TRBV27

cdr3_aa: CASCFQGYGYTF
j_call: TRBJ1-2
v_call: TRBV7-8

cdr3_aa: CASSSDMSSYNEQFF
j_call: TRBJ2-1
v_call: TRBV27

cdr3_aa: CSATGGSGKGYEQYF
j_call: TRBJ2-7
v_call: TRBV20-1

cdr3_aa: CASSELAGGANYNSPLHF
j_call: TRBJ1-6
v_call: TRBV25-1

cdr3_aa: CASSKTGNYNSPLHF
j_call: TRBJ1-6
v_call: TRBV7-2

cdr3_aa: CSAIPGSGLAVRRYEQYF
j_call: TRBJ2-7
v_call: TRBV20-1

cdr3_aa: CASSISRLSRHPYNEQFF
j_call: TRBJ2-1
v_call: TRBV19

cdr3_aa: CASSQHRPDVGLANNNEQFF
j_call: TRBJ2-1
v_call: TRBV4-3

cdr3_aa: CASSPSPGTGGNTF
j_call: TRBJ1-2
v_call: TRBV7-2

cdr3_aa: CASSPQGSGNTIYF
j_call: TRBJ1-3
v_call: TRBV18

cdr3_aa: CASRRQTSTDTQYF
j_call: TRBJ2-3
v_call: TRBV7-2

cdr3_aa: CSAEGGNTEAFF
j_call: TRBJ1-1
v_call: TRBV20-1

cdr3_aa: CSARGVGTSVGQETQYF
j_call: TRBJ2-5
v_call: TRBV20-1

cdr3_aa: CASSWTSGSDIQYF
j_call: TRBJ2-4
v_call: TRBV5-1

cdr3_aa: CAVQGANTEAFF
j_call: TRBJ1-1
v_call: TRBV10-3

cdr3_aa: CASSKKTGTSGSDTQYF
j_call: TRBJ2-3
v_call: TRBV7-1

cdr3_aa: CASSLSGAGVNSPLHF
j_call: TRBJ1-6
v_call: TRBV7-9

cdr3_aa: CASSPHTGSVDTIYF
j_call: TRBJ1-3
v_call: TRBV2

cdr3_aa: CSASSPQGVLPLTQYF
j_call: TRBJ2-5
v_call: TRBV20-1

cdr3_aa: CATSDMGRGGARQETQYF
j_call: TRBJ2-5
v_call: TRBV24-1

cdr3_aa: CASSQTGGGPSGANVLTF
j_call: TRBJ2-6
v_call: TRBV5-8

cdr3_aa: CASSYSTGNSPLHF
j_call: TRBJ1-6
v_call: TRBV6-5

cdr3_aa: CSARGQTSTDTQYF
j_call: TRBJ2-3
v_call: TRBV20-1

cdr3_aa: CASSIGTGGRAGDTQYF
j_call: TRBJ2-3
v_call: TRBV19

cdr3_aa: CSAKPEDRLTDTQYF
j_call: TRBJ2-3
v_call: TRBV20-1

cdr3_aa: CASSANLRTSGIDEQFF
j_call: TRBJ2-1
v_call: TRBV6-1

cdr3_aa: CASSGNRGNTEAFF
j_call: TRBJ1-1
v_call: TRBV25-1

cdr3_aa: CASSLVLVGVLNTEAFF
j_call: TRBJ1-1
v_call: TRBV13

cdr3_aa: CASSQDRQGMGTGELFF
j_call: TRBJ2-2
v_call: TRBV4-2

cdr3_aa: CASSEVPRGYTF
j_call: TRBJ1-2
v_call: TRBV19

cdr3_aa: CASSTRGGHYEQYF
j_call: TRBJ2-7
v_call: TRBV5-1

cdr3_aa: CAWSAREGMNTEAFF
j_call: TRBJ1-1
v_call: TRBV30

cdr3_aa: CATRRDENTEAFF
j_call: TRBJ1-1
v_call: TRBV2

cdr3_aa: CATSALDYPGTDTQYF
j_call: TRBJ2-3
v_call: TRBV24-1

cdr3_aa: CASSSGQGRVQFF
j_call: TRBJ2-1
v_call: TRBV5-8

cdr3_aa: CSARNLTWHTGELFF
j_call: TRBJ2-2
v_call: TRBV20-1

cdr3_aa: CASSPHTAQGRNTEAFF
j_call: TRBJ1-1
v_call: TRBV6-5

cdr3_aa: CASSLRAVAAEGDTQYF
j_call: TRBJ2-3
v_call: TRBV7-3

cdr3_aa: CASTRLAGSTDTQYF
j_call: TRBJ2-3
v_call: TRBV10-2

cdr3_aa: CASSLGAGLSTDTQYF
j_call: TRBJ2-3
v_call: TRBV7-7